The sequence of this T cell receptor beta chain was determined in a study of blood T cell repertoires in COVID-19. Sequenced by immunoSEQ multiplex PCR; TCRdb stores in-frame clones only, minus some. The sample carries some 80,000 clones, less than 90% recorded once. From germline, CDR1 is MDHEN and CDR2 SYDVKM. V was clipped by 6 bases and J by 4 bases; unmatched bases: 8. The CDR3 totals 14 residues. Sequencing was carried out using peripheral blood. This receptor was identified in a man aged 50 to 60 with acute or convalescent COVID-19. The rearrangement joins TRBV28 to TRBJ1-2; the match to TRBD1 covers 7 bases. CDR3 sequence reads: CASRPGGTLYGYTF. DNA for the CDR3: TGTGCCAGCAGGCCAGGGGGAACCCTCTATGGCTACACCTTC.